This TCR beta chain was sequenced in a study of human T cells and chemical hapten exposure. MiXCR, run by TCRdb on the 5' RACE reads, gives a single entry per CDR3 protein. In the table there are 150,000 or so distinct CDR3 sequences, 4.1% of which are singletons. The authors' total RNA extraction used unfractionated whole blood. This clonotype was counted ten times or more. The sequence came from a female donor in good health.

CDR3: CASSREVRGGNYGYTF. The DNA for the CDR3 is TGTGCCAGCAGCCGTGAGGTTAGGGGCGGAAACTATGGCTACACCTTC. This chain connects TRBV4-2 to TRBJ1-2, with a possible D match to TRBD1 (5 bases). The CDR3 is made up of 16 amino acids. CDR1 is LGHNA and CDR2 is YNFKEQ in the germline V gene. Trimming pared 4 bases from V and 2 bases from J, leaving 17 bases between.